A single T cell receptor (beta chain) is shown here with its context. The germline V and J ends were trimmed by 4 bases and 2 bases, with 15 bases remaining between them. CDR3 size: 15 residues. Germline V gene data show CDR1 as SGDLS and CDR2 as YYNGEE. The data derive from a study of T cell changes during pregnancy in multiple sclerosis. Sequencing was performed with immunoSEQ multiplex PCR; in TCRdb, only in-frame clones are kept and a portion is missing. The sample includes 56,000 or so clones, about nine tenths of them seen just once. The clonotype comes from a female donor in good health, enrolled as a control in a pregnancy study. The specimen comprised peripheral blood, sampled in the first trimester of pregnancy. The chain employs TRBV9 and TRBJ1-1; tentative D call: TRBD1 (5 bases). CDR3 protein: CASSPGYDINTEAFF. In nucleotides, the CDR3 is TGTGCCAGCAGCCCAGGGTACGACATAAACACTGAAGCTTTCTTT.